Below, 32 T cell receptor beta chains from the same sample are listed, as sequenced in a study of blood T cell repertoires in COVID-19. Generated by immunoSEQ multiplex PCR, the TCRdb table keeps only in-frame clones and is missing some. The table has around 200,000 clones, around 85% seen once; the top ten hold less than 25%. Material for sequencing was peripheral blood. These receptors all stem from a man between 65 and 85 years old with active or convalescent COVID-19.

The V and J genes are TRBV27 and TRBJ1-2; possibly TRBD1 for D (5 bases). Germline-derived CDR1 and CDR2 are MNHEY and SMNVEV (reference sequence). CDR3 length equals 14 residues. Deletions cut 4 bases from V and 4 bases from J, with 13 bases between. The CDR3: CASSSRDRIYGYTF. The CDR3 DNA is TGTGCCAGCAGTTCGCGGGACCGGATCTATGGCTACACCTTC.

The chain employs TRBV7-2 and TRBJ1-1; TRBD1 might be the D (5 bases). Germline V gene data show CDR1 as SGHTA and CDR2 as FQGNSA. The germline V and J ends were trimmed by 2 bases and 1 base, with 11 bases remaining between them. This CDR3 spans 15 amino acids. The CDR3 sequence is CASSLSGVWNTEAFF. CDR3 coding DNA: TGTGCCAGCAGCTTATCGGGGGTTTGGAACACTGAAGCTTTCTTT.

V and J are TRBV7-7 and TRBJ2-1, with TRBD1 matching 9 bases. CDR1 and CDR2 from the germline V gene are SSHAT and FNYEAQ (reference sequence). Germline trimming cut 5 bases from V and 2 bases from J; bases unmatched to any gene: 4. The CDR3 length is 15 residues. CDR3 region: CASSQQGAAYNEQFF. CDR3 coding DNA: TGTGCCAGCAGCCAACAGGGGGCGGCCTACAATGAGCAGTTCTTC.

This chain links TRBV6-6 with TRBJ2-7, with D maybe TRBD1 (6 bases). Trimming left V 2 bases short and J 3 bases short, with 8 bases between. The CDR3 totals 13 residues. Germline V CDR1 and CDR2: MNHNY, SVGAGI (reference sequence). The CDR3 is CASSYRGGYEQYF. As DNA, the CDR3 is TGTGCCAGCAGTTACCGAGGGGGCTACGAGCAGTACTTC.

This chain links TRBV14 with TRBJ1-5; D possibly corresponds to TRBD1 (5 bases). Germline V CDR1 and CDR2: SGHDN, FVKESK. CDR3 length: 16 residues. Trimming took off 0 bases at V and 2 bases at J, with 11 bases between the two ends. In DNA, the CDR3 is TGTGCCAGCAGCCAAGATGCGGGGGTTGGCAATCAGCCCCAGCATTTT. Translating it yields CASSQDAGVGNQPQHF.

This clone came up many times. Other nucleotide sequences from this sample produce the same CDR3. This rearrangement joins TRBV5-1 to TRBJ1-2, with 9 bases aligning to TRBD1. V shed 0 bases, J shed 5 bases, and the junction held 5 bases outside the gene matches. The CDR3 covers 15 residues. The germline gives CDR1 SGHRS, CDR2 YFSETQ. This chain's CDR3 is CASSLDGTGKYGYTF. In nucleotides, the CDR3 is TGCGCCAGCAGCTTGGACGGGACAGGGAAATATGGCTACACCTTC.

CDR3 protein: CASSERQGSHNEQFF. The CDR3, as DNA: TGTGCCAGCAGCGAGAGACAGGGATCACACAATGAGCAGTTCTTC. The chain carries TRBV9 and TRBJ2-1; TRBD1 aligns across 7 bases. The CDR3 is 15 amino acids. Germline V gene sequence: CDR1 SGDLS, CDR2 YYNGEE. V gave up 3 bases and J gave up 5 bases; unmatched junction bases: 8.

The chain combines TRBV9 with TRBJ1-2; D remains unclear. This CDR3 contains 16 residues. Trimming took 2 bases from V and 8 from J, leaving 22 bases between them. Germline assignment: CDR1 SGDLS and CDR2 YYNGEE. The DNA of the CDR3 is TGTGCCAGCAGCGTCGATCGATTGAGACCCCGGGAAGGCTACACCTTC. This gives the protein CASSVDRLRPREGYTF.

This clone has more than one count but fewer than ten. V gene TRBV12-3 or TRBV12-4 combines with J gene TRBJ2-7, with unresolved D. Between the trimmed V and J ends, which lost 1 base and 2 bases, there was a span of 6 bases. The CDR3 is 13 residues long. This chain's CDR3 is CASSLGLPYEQYF. CDR3 DNA: TGTGCCAGCAGTTTAGGTCTCCCCTACGAGCAGTACTTC.

J is TRBJ2-1 and V is TRBV3-1 (or the pseudogene TRBV3-2), with 9 bases matching TRBD2. The junction had 9 bases not matched to a gene; V was cut back by 0 bases and J by 15 bases. The CDR3 contains 14 residues. Germline lookup yields CDR1 LGHDT and CDR2 YNNKEL (reference sequence). The CDR3 DNA follows: TGTGCCAGCAGCCAAGATTTTGGTGGTAGCGGGAGGTTCTTC. As protein: CASSQDFGGSGRFF.

The rearrangement links TRBV5-5 to TRBJ1-1, with 10 bases lining up with TRBD1. With V trimmed by 4 bases and J by 1 base, 7 bases remained unmatched. The CDR3 runs 16 residues. The germline V gene has CDR1 SGHKS and CDR2 YYEKEE (reference sequence). Here the CDR3 reads CASSPRQGAGNTEAFF. DNA for the CDR3: TGTGCCAGCAGCCCGAGACAGGGGGCTGGGAACACTGAAGCTTTCTTT.

The count of this clone is one. This chain joins TRBV6-2 or TRBV6-3 and TRBJ1-5; 11 bases agree with TRBD1. After removal of 4 bases from V and 0 bases from J, the junction contained 11 bases not matched to a gene. CDR3 length: 19 amino acids. Germline V gene sequence: CDR1 MNHEY, CDR2 SVGEGT. The CDR3 DNA follows: TGTGCCAGCAGTTCTCCGGGACAGGGGGTCTCACTTAGCAATCAGCCCCAGCATTTT. It is translated as CASSSPGQGVSLSNQPQHF.

The chain has TRBV7-6 and TRBJ2-1; maybe TRBD2 (6 bases). V was shortened by 5 bases and J by 7 bases, with 21 bases between the two germline ends. The germline gives CDR1 SGHVS, CDR2 FNYEAQ. The CDR3 covers 16 residues. The CDR3 DNA reads TGTGCCAGCAGCCCAAGACTAGGGAAACTGTCTAATGAGCAGTTCTTC. Its translation is CASSPRLGKLSNEQFF.

The table lists this clone with a count of one. This rearrangement joins TRBV4-3 to TRBJ1-4; TRBD1 is a possible D gene (5 bases). The CDR3 sequence is 15 residues long. Trimming pared 1 base from V and 8 bases from J, leaving 14 bases between. Germline lookup yields CDR1 LGHNA and CDR2 YSLEER. The DNA of the CDR3 is TGCGCCAGCAGCCAAGTTGGAGGGGCTGGAGAAAAACTGTTTTTT. Its translation is CASSQVGGAGEKLFF.

The chain links TRBV5-1 to TRBJ2-5; tentative D call: TRBD1 (6 bases). This CDR3 spans 13 amino acids. Germline V gene lookup returns CDR1 SGHRS and CDR2 YFSETQ. V was cut by 3 bases and J by 5 bases, with 11 bases left in between. The CDR3 bases are TGCGCCAGCAGCTGGGGGCCCGGGGAGACCCAGTACTTC. Its protein product is CASSWGPGETQYF.

The V and J genes are TRBV3-1 (or the pseudogene TRBV3-2) and TRBJ2-7; D is unclear. Looked up from germline, CDR1 is LGHDT and CDR2 is YNNKEL (reference sequence). This CDR3 is built from 11 residues. V lost 5 bases to trimming and J lost 3 bases, with 5 bases between them. This CDR3 reads CASSSYYEQYF. In DNA, the CDR3 is TGTGCCAGCAGCTCCTACTACGAGCAGTACTTC.

The chain carries TRBV6-5 and TRBJ1-2; 10 nucleotides align to TRBD1. Trimming cost V 6 bases and J 2 bases; bases outside gene matches: 6. Looked up from germline, CDR1 is MNHEY and CDR2 is SVGAGI. The CDR3 sequence is 15 residues long. This CDR3 reads CASSARQGANYGYTF. The CDR3 coding sequence is TGTGCCAGCAGCGCTAGACAGGGGGCCAACTATGGCTACACCTTC.

V gene TRBV5-1 combines with J gene TRBJ1-1; 7 bases line up with TRBD1. Trimming took 2 bases from V and 4 from J; bases not matched to a gene: 5. This CDR3 has 14 residues. Germline V gene data show CDR1 as SGHRS and CDR2 as YFSETQ. The CDR3 spells CASSFTGVTTEAFF. For the CDR3, the DNA is TGCGCCAGCAGCTTTACAGGGGTTACCACTGAAGCTTTCTTT.

As DNA, the CDR3 is TGTGCCAGCTCTGGGACAGCCGATAATGAAAAACTGTTTTTT. Its translation is CASSGTADNEKLFF. The gene calls are TRBV9 and TRBJ1-4, with TRBD1 matching over 7 bases. Germline lookup yields CDR1 SGDLS and CDR2 YYNGEE. V lost 7 bases and J lost 4; bases outside the gene matches: 7. The CDR3 consists of 14 residues.

The V and J genes are TRBV7-2 and TRBJ1-1, with a weak D call TRBD1 (6 bases). CDR1 SGHTA and CDR2 FQGNSA come from the germline V gene. The CDR3 has 18 amino acids. The V end was cut by 1 base, the J end by 5 bases, with 23 bases between. The CDR3 region is CASSLDVVIGRGHTEAFF. The CDR3 DNA follows: TGTGCCAGCAGCTTAGATGTAGTGATAGGCAGGGGTCATACTGAAGCTTTCTTT.

V gene TRBV27 combines with J gene TRBJ1-1; D ambiguous. V shed 10 bases and J shed 4 bases, with 19 bases lying between them. CDR1 MNHEY and CDR2 SMNVEV come from the germline V gene (reference sequence). The CDR3 consists of 14 residues. CDR3 residues: CATRFGPQATEAFF. For the CDR3, the DNA is TGTGCCACCCGTTTTGGGCCCCAGGCCACTGAAGCTTTCTTT.

The chain carries TRBV7-6 and TRBJ2-7, with D possibly TRBD1 on 5 matching bases. The germline V and J ends were trimmed by 2 bases and 1 base, with 12 bases remaining between them. Germline lookup yields CDR1 SGHVS and CDR2 FNYEAQ. The CDR3 is 15 amino acids. The CDR3 here is CASSLKDTTSYEQYF. In DNA form, the CDR3 reads TGTGCCAGCAGCTTAAAGGACACTACGTCCTACGAGCAGTACTTC.

This chain links TRBV5-5 with TRBJ2-1; TRBD1 aligns across 9 bases. CDR1 is SGHKS, CDR2 YYEKEE, per germline (reference sequence). This CDR3 region has 16 residues. V shed 0 bases, J shed 6 bases, and the junction held 7 bases outside the gene matches. In DNA, the CDR3 is TGTGCCAGCAGCTTGGGTTGGGACAGGGTAACCAATGAGCAGTTCTTC. Protein product: CASSLGWDRVTNEQFF.

The chain employs TRBV12-3 or TRBV12-4 and TRBJ1-6; D gene uncertain. Trimming stripped 1 base from V and 17 bases from J, with 15 bases between. The CDR3 covers 13 residues. The CDR3 nucleotides are TGTGCCAGCAGTTTAGTTCAGGCCCTTCCCATCCACTTT. Amino acid sequence: CASSLVQALPIHF.

The rearrangement links TRBV24-1 to TRBJ1-4; TRBD1 agrees at 10 bases. CDR3 length: 17 residues. Germline loops: CDR1 KGHDR, CDR2 SFDVKD. V lost 3 bases and J lost 0; bases outside the gene matches: 3. The CDR3 DNA reads TGTGCCACCAGTGATCCGGGACAGGGGTCAACTAATGAAAAACTGTTTTTT. It specifies CATSDPGQGSTNEKLFF.

This rearrangement joins TRBV18 to TRBJ1-1, with a tentative D call TRBD1 (5 bases). This CDR3 comprises 15 residues. Per the germline V gene, CDR1 is KGHSH and CDR2 is LQKENI. The ends were cut back, 3 bases at V and 1 base at J, with 12 bases in the middle. Here the CDR3 DNA reads TGTGCCAGCTCACCCACGGGGGAGTGGAACACTGAAGCTTTCTTT. It yields the protein CASSPTGEWNTEAFF.

V usage is TRBV2 and J usage is TRBJ1-2; D gene uncertain. CDR1 and CDR2 (germline): SNHLY, FYNNEI. The CDR3 runs 13 residues. V gave up 7 bases and J gave up 2 bases, with 11 bases separating them. CDR3 residues: CASKGGSNYGYTF. Here the CDR3 DNA reads TGTGCCAGCAAGGGTGGGAGCAACTATGGCTACACCTTC.

The DNA of the CDR3 is TGTGCCAGCCGCCGGGGGGCTAGCGGCCGCTACGAGCAGTACTTC. Translation gives CASRRGASGRYEQYF. The chain is built from TRBV19 and TRBJ2-7; weak D call: TRBD2 (7 bases). Per germline, CDR1 LNHDA and CDR2 SQIVND (reference sequence). The CDR3 has 15 residues. V was clipped by 9 bases and J by 3 bases, with 21 bases between them.

The V and J genes are TRBV11-3 and TRBJ1-2; D gene ambiguous. Germline V gives CDR1 SGHNT, CDR2 YENEEA. The V end lost 5 bases, the J end lost 4 bases, and 20 bases lay between the germline ends. The CDR3 spans 16 residues. As DNA, the CDR3 is TGTGCCAGCAGCGCCTCCGGAGGGCAGGAGTCCTATGGCTACACCTTC. Residues: CASSASGGQESYGYTF.

The V gene is TRBV2, the J gene TRBJ1-5; D ambiguous. The CDR3 sequence is 13 residues long. Trimming shortened V by 5 bases and J by 3 bases, and 8 bases separated the two germline ends. Germline loops: CDR1 SNHLY, CDR2 FYNNEI. This CDR3 reads CASSRGPNQPQHF. The CDR3, as DNA: TGTGCCAGCAGTCGAGGCCCCAATCAGCCCCAGCATTTT. The whole variable domain, remainder taken from reference TRBV2 and TRBJ1-5, is EPEVTQTPSHQVTQMGQEVILRCVPISNHLYFYWYRQILGQKVEFLVSFYNNEISEKSEIFDDQFSVERPDGSNFTLKIRSTKLEDSAMYFCASSRGPNQPQHFGDGTRLSIL.

Remarks on this clone: Additional DNA sequences in this sample encode the identical CDR3. The genes are TRBV11-2 and TRBJ1-1, with D possibly being TRBD1 (5 bases). Germline CDR1 SGHAT, CDR2 FQNNGV. The CDR3 runs to 14 residues. The ends were cut back, 1 base at V and 4 bases at J, with 10 bases in the middle. Here the CDR3 DNA reads TGTGCCAGCAGCTTAGCGGGGGGTGGCACTGAAGCTTTCTTT. Protein: CASSLAGGGTEAFF.

The chain joins TRBV11-2 to TRBJ1-2, with a possible D match to TRBD1 (5 bases). CDR3 size: 13 residues. With 7 bases removed from V and 2 bases from J, the gap between germline ends came to 11 bases. The V gene's germline CDR1 is SGHAT and CDR2 FQNNGV. The CDR3 loop reads CASTRGVNYGYTF. The CDR3 coding sequence is TGTGCCAGCACCCGGGGGGTAAACTATGGCTACACCTTC.